This TCR beta chain was documented in a study of tumor and adjacent non-tumor tissue in lung cancer. Background on the study: Stage I to III disease affected about nine men and 5 women aged roughly 31 to 85. On average, productive TCRbeta reads reached around 4 million per sample.

V was shortened by 6 bases and J by 3 bases, with 15 bases between the two germline ends. Germline lookup yields CDR1 SGHAT and CDR2 FQNNGV. This CDR3 is 15 amino acids long. RNA was extracted from bulk tissue without any cell sorting. As for this clonotype: Its antigen remains unidentified.

Points from the study as a whole: Higher tumor TCR diversity was associated with shorter survival. Tumor tissue had significantly higher TCR diversity than normal lung.

A modified ARM-PCR protocol with three rounds of nested PCR amplified TCRbeta. TCRdb re-called the multiplex PCR reads through MiXCR, storing one row per CDR3 protein. This table holds under 150,000 distinct CDR3 sequences, roughly 70% found once. The chain couples TRBV11-2 to TRBJ2-1; D is perhaps TRBD2 (6 bases). The sequenced sample consisted of lung tumor tissue. The TCR comes from a man aged 55 to 70 with small cell lung cancer. This CDR3 reads CASSERRGRYNEQFF. The CDR3 DNA is TGTGCCAGCAGTGAAAGGAGGGGCCGCTACAATGAGCAGTTCTTC.